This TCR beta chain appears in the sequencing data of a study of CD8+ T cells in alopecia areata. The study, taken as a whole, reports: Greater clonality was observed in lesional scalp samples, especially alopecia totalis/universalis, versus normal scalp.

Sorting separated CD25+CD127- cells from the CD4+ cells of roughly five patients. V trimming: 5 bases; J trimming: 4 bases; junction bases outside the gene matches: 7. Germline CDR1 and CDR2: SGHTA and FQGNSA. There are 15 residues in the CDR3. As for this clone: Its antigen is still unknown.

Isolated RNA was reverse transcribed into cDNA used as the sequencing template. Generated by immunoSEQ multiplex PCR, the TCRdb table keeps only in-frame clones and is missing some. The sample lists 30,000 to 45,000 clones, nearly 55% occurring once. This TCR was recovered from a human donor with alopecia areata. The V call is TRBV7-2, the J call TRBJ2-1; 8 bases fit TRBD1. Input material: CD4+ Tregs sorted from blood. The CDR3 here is CASSPRTGKYNEQFF. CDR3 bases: TGTGCCAGCAGCCCCCGGACAGGGAAATACAATGAGCAGTTCTTC.